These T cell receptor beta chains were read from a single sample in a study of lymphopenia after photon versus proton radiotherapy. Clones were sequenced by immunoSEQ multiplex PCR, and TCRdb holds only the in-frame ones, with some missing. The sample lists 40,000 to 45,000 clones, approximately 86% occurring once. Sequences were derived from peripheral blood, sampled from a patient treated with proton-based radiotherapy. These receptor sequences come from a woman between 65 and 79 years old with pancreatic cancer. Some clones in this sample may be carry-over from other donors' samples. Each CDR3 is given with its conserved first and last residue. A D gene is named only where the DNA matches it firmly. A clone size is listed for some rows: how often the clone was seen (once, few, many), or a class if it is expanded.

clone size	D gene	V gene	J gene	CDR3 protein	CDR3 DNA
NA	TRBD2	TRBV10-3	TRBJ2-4	CAISEWAGGAKNIQYF	TGTGCCATCAGTGAGTGGGCGGGAGGCGCCAAAAACATTCAGTACTTC
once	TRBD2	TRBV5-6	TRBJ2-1	CASSSSGRVVYNEQFF	TGTGCCAGCAGCTCGAGCGGGAGAGTCGTCTACAATGAGCAGTTCTTC
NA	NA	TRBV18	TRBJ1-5	CASSPVGVGSSNQPQHF	TGTGCCAGCTCACCTGTGGGGGTTGGTAGTAGCAATCAGCCCCAGCATTTT
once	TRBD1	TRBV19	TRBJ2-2	CASGTGANTGELFF	TGTGCCAGTGGGACAGGGGCGAACACCGGGGAGCTGTTTTTT
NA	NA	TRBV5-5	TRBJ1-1	CASSLGTGTEAFF	TGTGCCAGCAGCTTGGGTACAGGCACTGAAGCTTTCTTT
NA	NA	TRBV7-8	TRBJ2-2	CASSSFSGYTGELFF	TGTGCCAGCAGTTCGTTTAGCGGTTACACCGGGGAGCTGTTTTTT
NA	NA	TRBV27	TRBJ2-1	CASSLLADYEQFF	TGTGCCAGCAGTTTACTTGCAGACTATGAGCAGTTCTTC
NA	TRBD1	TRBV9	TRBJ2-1	CASSATPGTGLGHNEQFF	TGTGCCAGCAGCGCAACCCCCGGGACAGGGCTGGGTCACAATGAGCAGTTCTTC
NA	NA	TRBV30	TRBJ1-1	CAWTPSNTEAFF	TGTGCCTGGACCCCCAGTAACACTGAAGCTTTCTTT
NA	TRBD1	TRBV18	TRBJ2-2	CASSEGTALDGELFF	TGTGCCAGCTCAGAGGGGACAGCCCTGGACGGGGAGCTGTTTTTT
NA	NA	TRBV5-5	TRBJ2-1	CASSPGASSENEQFF	TGTGCCAGCAGCCCTGGGGCTAGTAGTGAAAATGAGCAGTTCTTC
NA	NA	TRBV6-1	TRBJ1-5	CASSEGWQPQHF	TGTGCCAGCAGTGAAGGATGGCAGCCCCAGCATTTT
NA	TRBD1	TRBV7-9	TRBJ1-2	CASSLVDRGYTF	TGTGCCAGCAGCTTGGTGGACAGGGGCTACACCTTC
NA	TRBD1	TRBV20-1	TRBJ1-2	CSAPGTDGYTF	TGCAGTGCTCCCGGGACAGATGGCTACACCTTC
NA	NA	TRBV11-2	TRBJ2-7	CASSLVGNEQYF	TGTGCCAGCAGCTTAGTGGGAAACGAGCAGTACTTC
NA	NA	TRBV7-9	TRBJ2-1	CASSLALTSNDEQFF	TGTGCCAGCAGCTTAGCCCTGACTAGTAACGATGAGCAGTTCTTC
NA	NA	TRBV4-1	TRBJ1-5	CASSDTGRNQPQHF	TGCGCCAGCAGTGACACAGGGAGGAACCAGCCCCAGCATTTT
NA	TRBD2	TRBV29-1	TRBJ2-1	CSAGLAGTAFYNEQFF	TGCAGCGCAGGACTAGCGGGGACGGCTTTCTACAATGAGCAGTTCTTC
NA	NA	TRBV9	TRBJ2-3	CASSVAGRITDTQYF	TGTGCCAGCAGCGTAGCCGGCAGAATCACAGATACGCAGTATTTT
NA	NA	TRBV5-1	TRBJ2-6	CASSTQDSGANVLTF	TGCGCCAGCAGCACCCAGGACTCTGGGGCCAACGTCCTGACTTTC
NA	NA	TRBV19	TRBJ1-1	CATTRGDEAFF	TGTGCCACCACCCGGGGAGACGAAGCTTTCTTT
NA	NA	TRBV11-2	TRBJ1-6	CASSPTDNSPLHF	TGTGCCAGCAGCCCGACAGATAATTCACCCCTCCACTTT
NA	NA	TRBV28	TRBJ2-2	CASRRQDTGELFF	TGTGCCAGCAGGCGACAGGACACCGGGGAGCTGTTTTTT
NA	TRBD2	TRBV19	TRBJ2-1	CASSTILAGFNEQFF	TGTGCCAGTAGTACAATACTAGCGGGATTTAATGAGCAGTTCTTC
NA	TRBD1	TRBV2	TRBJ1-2	CASREGTGGGYTF	TGTGCCAGCAGAGAGGGGACAGGGGGTGGCTACACCTTC
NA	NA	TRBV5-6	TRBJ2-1	CASTSHLTANEQFF	TGTGCCAGCACCTCCCACCTGACAGCGAATGAGCAGTTCTTC
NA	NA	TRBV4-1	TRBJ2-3	CASSQLGADTQYF	TGCGCCAGCAGCCAACTAGGGGCAGATACGCAGTATTTT
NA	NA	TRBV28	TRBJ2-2	CASNPRGGRTGELFF	TGTGCCAGCAACCCCCGGGGAGGTCGAACCGGGGAGCTGTTTTTT
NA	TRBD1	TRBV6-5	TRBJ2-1	CASRRQGRNEQFF	TGTGCCAGCAGGAGACAGGGCAGGAATGAGCAGTTCTTC
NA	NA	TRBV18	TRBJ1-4	CASSPPGTNEKLFF	TGTGCCAGCTCCCCTCCCGGGACTAATGAAAAACTGTTTTTT
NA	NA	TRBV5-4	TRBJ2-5	CASSLEVASETQYF	TGTGCCAGCAGCTTGGAGGTGGCTTCGGAGACCCAGTACTTC
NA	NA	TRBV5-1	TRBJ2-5	CASSLVGVGRGEETQYF	TGCGCCAGCAGCTTGGTAGGGGTGGGCAGGGGAGAAGAGACCCAGTACTTC
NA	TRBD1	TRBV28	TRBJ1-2	CASSLGQRITNYGYTF	TGTGCCAGCAGTCTGGGACAGCGCATAACTAACTATGGCTACACCTTC
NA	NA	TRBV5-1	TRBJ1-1	CASSLREANTEAFF	TGCGCCAGCAGCTTGCGTGAGGCGAACACTGAAGCTTTCTTT
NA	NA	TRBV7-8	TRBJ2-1	CASSLALWGDEQFF	TGTGCCAGCAGCTTAGCCCTATGGGGGGATGAGCAGTTCTTC
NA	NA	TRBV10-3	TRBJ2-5	CAIRPGQQETQYF	TGTGCCATCAGGCCCGGGCAACAAGAGACCCAGTACTTC
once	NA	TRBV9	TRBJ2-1	CASSVSSGNEQFF	TGTGCCAGCAGCGTAAGTAGCGGCAATGAGCAGTTCTTC
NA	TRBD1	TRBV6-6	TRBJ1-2	CASSRTGANYGYTF	TGTGCCAGCAGCCGGACAGGGGCTAACTATGGCTACACCTTC
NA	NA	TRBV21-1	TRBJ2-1	CASSKGGFNEQFF	TGTGCCAGCAGCAAAGGGGGGTTCAATGAGCAGTTCTTC
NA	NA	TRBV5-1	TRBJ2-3	CASSLAPDSRGTQYF	TGCGCCAGCAGCTTGGCCCCGGACTCCCGTGGTACGCAGTATTTT
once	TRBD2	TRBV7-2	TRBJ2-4	CASSLTSGGAKNIQYF	TGTGCCAGCAGCTTGACTAGCGGGGGAGCCAAAAACATTCAGTACTTC
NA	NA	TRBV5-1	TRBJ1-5	CASSLGGFGNQPQHF	TGCGCCAGCAGCTTGGGGGGCTTCGGCAATCAGCCCCAGCATTTT
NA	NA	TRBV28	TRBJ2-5	CASRRPGETQYF	TGTGCCAGCAGGCGTCCCGGGGAGACCCAGTACTTC
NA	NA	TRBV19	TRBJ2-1	CASSIGRGLEQFF	TGTGCCAGTAGTATAGGTCGGGGGCTTGAGCAGTTCTTC
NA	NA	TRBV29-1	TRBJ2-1	CSVEARNYNEQFF	TGCAGCGTTGAGGCTCGAAACTACAATGAGCAGTTCTTC
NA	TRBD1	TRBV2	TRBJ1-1	CASKRTGAIEAFF	TGTGCCAGCAAGAGGACAGGGGCAATTGAAGCTTTCTTT
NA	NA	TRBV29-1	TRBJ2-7	CSILPQGNYEQYF	TGCAGCATTCTCCCCCAGGGGAACTACGAGCAGTACTTC
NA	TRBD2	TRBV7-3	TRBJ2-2	CASSRDYNTGELFF	TGTGCCAGCAGCAGGGACTACAACACCGGGGAGCTGTTTTTT
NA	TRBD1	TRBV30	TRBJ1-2	CAWVPWNRGNYGYTF	TGTGCCTGGGTCCCCTGGAACAGGGGCAACTATGGCTACACCTTC
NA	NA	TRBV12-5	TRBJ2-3	CASGLAGQSTDTQYF	TGTGCTAGTGGTTTGGCAGGACAGAGCACAGATACGCAGTATTTT
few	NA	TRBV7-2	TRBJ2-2	CASSLRLTNTGELFF	TGTGCCAGCAGCTTAAGGCTAACCAACACCGGGGAGCTGTTTTTT
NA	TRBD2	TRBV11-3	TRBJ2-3	CASSASGRTDTQYF	TGTGCCAGCAGCGCTAGCGGGAGGACAGATACGCAGTATTTT
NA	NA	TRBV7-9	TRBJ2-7	CASSSQGYEQYF	TGTGCCAGCAGCTCCCAGGGCTACGAGCAGTACTTC
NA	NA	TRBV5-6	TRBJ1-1	CASSFGRATEAFF	TGTGCCAGCAGCTTTGGCAGGGCGACTGAAGCTTTCTTT
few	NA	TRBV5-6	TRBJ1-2	CASSRDTEYGYTF	TGTGCCAGCAGCCGGGACACCGAGTATGGCTACACCTTC
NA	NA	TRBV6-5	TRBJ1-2	CASSYSSNYGYTF	TGTGCCAGCAGTTACTCCTCAAACTATGGCTACACCTTC
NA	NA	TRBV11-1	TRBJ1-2	CASSPTGRSYGYTF	TGTGCCAGCAGCCCCACAGGTCGGAGCTATGGCTACACCTTC
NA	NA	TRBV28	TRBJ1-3	CASSLGGGGGNTIYF	TGTGCCAGCAGTCTTGGGGGGGGCGGTGGAAACACCATATATTTT